This T cell receptor beta chain emerged from a study of blood T cell repertoires in COVID-19. A COVID-19 case was met by exposed participants within 2 weeks before study entry. Per the original methods: By means of reference gene primer amplification, nucleated cell counts were estimated. The table came from immunoSEQ multiplex PCR; TCRdb's copy has only in-frame clones and leaves some out. V and J calls and clone size are as listed in that table; D and trimming were resolved from the DNA. The repertoire holds some 190,000 clones, approximately 80% seen once, with around 14% in the top ten. The V segment lost 4 bases and the J segment 7 bases; nucleotides outside the gene matches: 15. CDR3 length: 19 amino acids. Per germline, CDR1 MDHEN and CDR2 SYDVKM.

The sequenced sample consisted of PBMCs or T cells enriched from blood (not recorded which). V and J are TRBV28 and TRBJ2-1; TRBD2 agrees at 14 bases. This clonotype originated in a man in his 60s who had been exposed to COVID-19. The CDR3 loop reads CASSYPTSGRAVGGNEQFF. Here the CDR3 DNA reads TGTGCCAGCAGTTACCCGACTAGCGGGAGGGCCGTAGGGGGGAATGAGCAGTTCTTC.